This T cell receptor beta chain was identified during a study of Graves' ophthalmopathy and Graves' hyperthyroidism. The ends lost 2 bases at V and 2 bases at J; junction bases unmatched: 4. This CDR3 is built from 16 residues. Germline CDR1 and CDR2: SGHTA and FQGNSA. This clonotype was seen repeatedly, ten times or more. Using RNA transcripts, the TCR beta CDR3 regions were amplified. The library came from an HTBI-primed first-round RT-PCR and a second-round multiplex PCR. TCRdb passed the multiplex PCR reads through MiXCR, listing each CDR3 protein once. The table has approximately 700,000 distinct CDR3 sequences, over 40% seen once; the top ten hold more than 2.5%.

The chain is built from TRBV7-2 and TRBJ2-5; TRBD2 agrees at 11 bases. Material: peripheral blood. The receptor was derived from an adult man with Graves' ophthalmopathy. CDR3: CASSLTTSGAQETQYF. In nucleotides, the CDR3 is TGTGCCAGCAGCTTAACGACTAGCGGGGCACAAGAGACCCAGTACTTC.